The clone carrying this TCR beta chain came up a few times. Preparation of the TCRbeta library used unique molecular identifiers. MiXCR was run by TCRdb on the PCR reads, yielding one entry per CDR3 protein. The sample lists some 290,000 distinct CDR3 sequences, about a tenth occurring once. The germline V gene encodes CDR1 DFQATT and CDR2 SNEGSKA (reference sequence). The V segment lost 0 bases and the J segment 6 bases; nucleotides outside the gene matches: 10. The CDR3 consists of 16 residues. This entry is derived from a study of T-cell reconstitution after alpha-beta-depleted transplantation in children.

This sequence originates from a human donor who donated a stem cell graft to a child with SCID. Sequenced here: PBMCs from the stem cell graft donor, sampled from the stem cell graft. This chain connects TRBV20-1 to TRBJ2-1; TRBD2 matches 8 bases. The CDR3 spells CSAREFGGGPTNEQFF. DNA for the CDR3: TGCAGTGCTAGAGAATTCGGGGGGGGGCCCACCAATGAGCAGTTCTTC.